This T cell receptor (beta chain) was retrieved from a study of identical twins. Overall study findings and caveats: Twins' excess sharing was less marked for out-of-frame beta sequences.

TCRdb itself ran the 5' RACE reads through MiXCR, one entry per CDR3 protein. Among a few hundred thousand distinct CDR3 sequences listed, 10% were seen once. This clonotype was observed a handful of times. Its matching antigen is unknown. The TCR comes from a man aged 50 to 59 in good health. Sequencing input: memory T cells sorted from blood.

Written as DNA, the CDR3 is TGTGCCAGCAGTCTATATAGCGGGAGAGGACGGGCCGGGGAGCTGTTTTTT. Residues: CASSLYSGRGRAGELFF. The rearrangement joins TRBV6-1 to TRBJ2-2; 9 positions match TRBD2. CDR1 and CDR2 from the germline V gene are MNHNS and SASEGT. V shed 5 bases, J shed 6 bases, and the junction held 13 bases outside the gene matches. CDR3 length: 17 residues.